This T cell receptor beta chain came from a study of PD-L1 blockade in urothelial cancer. The wider study: Between 0 and 3 chemotherapy regimens preceded treatment for each patient.

Described time point: pretreatment peripheral blood. The repertoire was sequenced with immunoSEQ multiplex PCR; TCRdb's copy has only in-frame clones and lacks some. Of about 95,000 clones in the sample, around 87% were seen once. This CDR3 comprises 16 residues. The V gene's germline CDR1 is MNHEY and CDR2 SVGAGI. The trim removed 1 base at V and 6 bases at J, leaving 9 bases unmatched. The specimen was PBMCs, collected around atezolizumab (anti-PD-L1) treatment. This sequence was found in a man aged 60 to 69 with urothelial cancer. V is TRBV6-5 and J is TRBJ1-1, with 9 bases identical to TRBD1. The CDR3 DNA reads as TGTGCCAGCAGTTACTTGGGTGGGACAGGGAGCGCTGAAGCTTTCTTT. Translation gives CASSYLGGTGSAEAFF.